This T cell receptor (beta chain) was found in a study of blood T cell repertoires in COVID-19. The method was immunoSEQ multiplex PCR; TCRdb's version includes in-frame clones alone and lacks a portion of them. The top ten clones hold 7.3% of a sample with about 27,000 clones, around 67% of them seen once. The material sequenced was peripheral blood. The sequence came from a man between 60 and 75 years old with active or convalescent COVID-19.

CDR3 amino acids: CASSQDSKTAFF. The CDR3 nucleotides are TGTGCCAGCAGCCAAGATTCGAAGACTGCTTTCTTT. The rearrangement links TRBV3-1 (or the pseudogene TRBV3-2) to TRBJ1-1; the D is unclear. The CDR3 loop spans 12 amino acids. CDR1 and CDR2 (germline): LGHDT, YNNKEL (reference sequence). V dropped 0 bases and J dropped 11 bases, with 10 bases sitting between them.